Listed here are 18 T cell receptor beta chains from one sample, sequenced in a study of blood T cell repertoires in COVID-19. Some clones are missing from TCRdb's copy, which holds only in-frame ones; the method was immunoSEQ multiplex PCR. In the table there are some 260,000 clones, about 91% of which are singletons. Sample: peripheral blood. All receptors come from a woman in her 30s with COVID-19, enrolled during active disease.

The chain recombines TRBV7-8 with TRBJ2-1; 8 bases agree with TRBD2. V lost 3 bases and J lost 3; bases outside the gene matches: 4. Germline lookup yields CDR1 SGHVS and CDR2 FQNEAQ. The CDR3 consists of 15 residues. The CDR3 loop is CASSFVAGNYNEQFF. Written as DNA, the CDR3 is TGTGCCAGCAGCTTCGTAGCGGGAAACTACAATGAGCAGTTCTTC.

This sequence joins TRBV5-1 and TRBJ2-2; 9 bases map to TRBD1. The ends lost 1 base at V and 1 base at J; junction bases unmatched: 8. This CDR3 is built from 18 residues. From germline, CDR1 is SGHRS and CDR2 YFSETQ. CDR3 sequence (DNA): TGCGCCAGCAGCTTGAGGTACCTGGACAGGGGGAACACCGGGGAGCTGTTTTTT. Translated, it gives CASSLRYLDRGNTGELFF.

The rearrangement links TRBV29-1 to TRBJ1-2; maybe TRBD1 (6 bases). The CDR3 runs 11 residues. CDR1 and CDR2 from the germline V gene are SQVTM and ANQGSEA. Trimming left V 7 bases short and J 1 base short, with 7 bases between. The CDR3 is CSAQGNYGYTF. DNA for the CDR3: TGCAGCGCACAGGGTAACTATGGCTACACCTTC.

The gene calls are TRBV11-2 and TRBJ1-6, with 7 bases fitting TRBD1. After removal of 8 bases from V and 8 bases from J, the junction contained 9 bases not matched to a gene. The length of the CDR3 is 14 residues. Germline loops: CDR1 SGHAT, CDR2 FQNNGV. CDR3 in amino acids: CASCQRQGDSPLHF. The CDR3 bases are TGTGCCAGCTGCCAAAGACAGGGTGATTCACCCCTCCACTTT.

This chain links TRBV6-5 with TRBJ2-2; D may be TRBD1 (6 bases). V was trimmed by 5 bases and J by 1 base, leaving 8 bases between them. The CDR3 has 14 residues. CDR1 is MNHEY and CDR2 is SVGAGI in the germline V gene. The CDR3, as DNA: TGTGCCAGCAGTCCGACAGGGAACACCGGGGAGCTGTTTTTT. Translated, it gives CASSPTGNTGELFF.

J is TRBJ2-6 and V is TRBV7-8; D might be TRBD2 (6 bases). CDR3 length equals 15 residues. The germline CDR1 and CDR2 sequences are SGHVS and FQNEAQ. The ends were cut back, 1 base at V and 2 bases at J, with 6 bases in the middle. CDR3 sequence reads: CASSLGEAGANVLTF. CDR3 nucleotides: TGTGCCAGCAGCTTAGGGGAGGCTGGGGCCAACGTCCTGACTTTC.

CDR3 in amino acids: CASSSGLSNQPQHF. As DNA, the CDR3 is TGTGCCAGCAGCTCGGGACTGTCGAATCAGCCCCAGCATTTT. The chain employs TRBV7-2 and TRBJ1-5; the D gene is possibly TRBD1 (5 bases). V gave up 4 bases and J gave up 4 bases, with 11 bases separating them. From germline, CDR1 is SGHTA and CDR2 FQGNSA. CDR3 size: 14 residues.

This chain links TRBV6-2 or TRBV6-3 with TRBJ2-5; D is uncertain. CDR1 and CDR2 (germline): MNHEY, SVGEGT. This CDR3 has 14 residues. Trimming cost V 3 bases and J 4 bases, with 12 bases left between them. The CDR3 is CASSYRGFAETQYF. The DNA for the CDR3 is TGTGCCAGCAGTTATCGCGGTTTCGCAGAGACCCAGTACTTC.

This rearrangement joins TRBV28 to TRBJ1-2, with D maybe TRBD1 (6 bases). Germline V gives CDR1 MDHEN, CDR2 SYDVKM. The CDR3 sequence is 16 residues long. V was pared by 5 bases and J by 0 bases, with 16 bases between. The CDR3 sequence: CASSTPGTLANYGYTF. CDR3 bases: TGTGCCAGCAGTACACCCGGGACACTAGCTAACTATGGCTACACCTTC.

The CDR3 nucleotides are TGTGCCAGCAGCTCTCCGGGACTAGCGGGGGTGTTTACAACGTCTAGCTACAATGAGCAGTTCTTC. It codes for CASSSPGLAGVFTTSSYNEQFF. This chain links TRBV7-8 with TRBJ2-1; 14 nucleotides align to TRBD2. The CDR3 has 22 amino acids. Germline V gene sequence: CDR1 SGHVS, CDR2 FQNEAQ. V trimming: 4 bases; J trimming: 3 bases; junction bases outside the gene matches: 20. Filled out from reference TRBV7-8 and TRBJ2-1, the complete variable domain reads GAGVSQSPRYKVAKRGQDVALRCDPISGHVSLFWYQQALGQGPEFLTYFQNEAQLDKSGLPSDRFFAERPEGSVSTLKIQRTQQEDSAVYLCASSSPGLAGVFTTSSYNEQFFGPGTRLTVL.

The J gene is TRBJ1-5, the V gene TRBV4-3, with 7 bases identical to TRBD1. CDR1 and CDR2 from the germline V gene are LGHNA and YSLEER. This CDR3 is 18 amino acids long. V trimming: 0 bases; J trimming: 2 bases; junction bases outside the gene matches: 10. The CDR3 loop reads CASSQDIGGSRGNQPQHF. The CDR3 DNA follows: TGCGCCAGCAGCCAAGACATAGGGGGCTCGAGGGGCAATCAGCCCCAGCATTTT.

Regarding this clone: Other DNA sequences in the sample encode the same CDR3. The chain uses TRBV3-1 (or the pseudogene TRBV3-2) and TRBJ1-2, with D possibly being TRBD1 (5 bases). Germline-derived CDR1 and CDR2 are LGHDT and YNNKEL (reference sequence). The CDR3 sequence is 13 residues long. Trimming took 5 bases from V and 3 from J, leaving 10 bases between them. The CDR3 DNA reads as TGTGCCAGCAGCAGCGGGACGGACTATGGCTACACCTTC. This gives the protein CASSSGTDYGYTF.

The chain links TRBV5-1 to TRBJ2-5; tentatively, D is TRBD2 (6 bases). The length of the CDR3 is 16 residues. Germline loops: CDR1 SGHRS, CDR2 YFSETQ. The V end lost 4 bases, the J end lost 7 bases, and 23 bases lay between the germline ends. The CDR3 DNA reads TGCGCCAGCAGCCCTTCAGGGACTTTACGGCGGGGGACCCAGTACTTC. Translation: CASSPSGTLRRGTQYF.

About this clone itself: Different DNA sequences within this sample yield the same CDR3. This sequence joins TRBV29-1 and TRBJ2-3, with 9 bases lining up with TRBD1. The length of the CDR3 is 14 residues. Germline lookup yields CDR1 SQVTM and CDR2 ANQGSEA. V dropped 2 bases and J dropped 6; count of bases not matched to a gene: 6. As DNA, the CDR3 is TGCAGCGTTGAATTAACAGGGGGCAGGGATACGCAGTATTTT. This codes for CSVELTGGRDTQYF.

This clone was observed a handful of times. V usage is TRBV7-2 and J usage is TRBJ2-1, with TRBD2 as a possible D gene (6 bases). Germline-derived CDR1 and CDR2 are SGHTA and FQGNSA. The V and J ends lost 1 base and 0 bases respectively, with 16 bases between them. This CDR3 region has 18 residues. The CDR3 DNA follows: TGTGCCAGCAGCTTAGAGGGTCTAGCGATGAGCTCCTACAATGAGCAGTTCTTC. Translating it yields CASSLEGLAMSSYNEQFF.

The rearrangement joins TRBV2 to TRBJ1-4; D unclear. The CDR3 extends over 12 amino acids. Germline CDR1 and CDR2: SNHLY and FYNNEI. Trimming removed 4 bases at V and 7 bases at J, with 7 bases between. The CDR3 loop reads CASSGAAEKLFF. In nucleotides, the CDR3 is TGTGCCAGCAGTGGGGCCGCTGAAAAACTGTTTTTT.

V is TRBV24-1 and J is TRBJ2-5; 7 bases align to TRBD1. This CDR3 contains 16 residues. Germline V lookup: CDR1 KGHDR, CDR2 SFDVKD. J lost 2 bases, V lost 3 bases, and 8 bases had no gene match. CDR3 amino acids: CATSDPQGLWQETQYF. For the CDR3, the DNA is TGTGCCACCAGTGATCCACAGGGGCTGTGGCAAGAGACCCAGTACTTC.

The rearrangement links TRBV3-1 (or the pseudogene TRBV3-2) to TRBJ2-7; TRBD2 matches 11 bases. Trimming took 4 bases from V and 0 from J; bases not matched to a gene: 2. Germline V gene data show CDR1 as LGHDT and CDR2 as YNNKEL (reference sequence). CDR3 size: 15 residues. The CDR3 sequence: CASSLTSGSSYEQYV. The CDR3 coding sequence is TGTGCCAGCAGCCTCACTAGCGGGAGCTCCTACGAGCAGTACGTC.